This T cell receptor (beta chain) was observed in a study of blood T cell repertoires in COVID-19. Study context: Researchers got acute and convalescent COVID-19 samples from the United States, Italy and Spain. T cells, B-cell-depleted T cells, or PBMCs provided the cDNA or gDNA that served as material.

V shed 8 bases and J shed 0 bases, with 8 bases lying between them. Germline V lookup: CDR1 LNHDA, CDR2 SQIVND (reference sequence). The CDR3 is 13 amino acids. Per the original data handling: Amplification from reference gene primers served as the basis for estimated nucleated cell counts. Here immunoSEQ multiplex PCR was the method, and the copy in TCRdb shows in-frame clones only, minus some. D and trimming come from the DNA, and the V and J calls and clone size come from that table. This sample has more than 70,000 clones, with 86% found just once. Input material: peripheral blood. This TCR was recovered from a woman aged 80 or over with acute or convalescent COVID-19. This chain links TRBV19 with TRBJ1-3; D perhaps matches TRBD1 (5 bases). The DNA for the CDR3 is TGTGCCAGTGGCAGGGTCTCTGGAAACACCATATATTTT. Encoded protein: CASGRVSGNTIYF.